These T cell receptor beta chains were read from a single sample in a study of T cell changes during pregnancy in multiple sclerosis. Sequencing was performed with immunoSEQ multiplex PCR; in TCRdb, only in-frame clones are kept and a portion is missing. The sample yields 39,000 or so clones, around 91% seen once. The sequenced sample was CD8+ T cells from peripheral blood mononuclear cells, obtained in the first trimester of pregnancy. The receptors were sampled from a female donor with multiple sclerosis, enrolled in a pregnancy study. The conserved cysteine and the conserved F or W are not part of the CDR3 here. The order of the fields is CDR3 protein, V gene, J gene.

cdr3_aa: ASSQISLAGGGVYEQY; v_call: TRBV4-1; j_call: TRBJ2-7
cdr3_aa: ASNAGSNQPQH; v_call: TRBV19; j_call: TRBJ1-5
cdr3_aa: AWSFAGRPLSYEQY; v_call: TRBV30; j_call: TRBJ2-7
cdr3_aa: SVGLAGIAEQF; v_call: TRBV29-1; j_call: TRBJ2-1
cdr3_aa: ASSSLPTSGTDTQY; v_call: TRBV27; j_call: TRBJ2-3
cdr3_aa: ASSLVGRHIERDTQY; v_call: TRBV7-2; j_call: TRBJ2-3
cdr3_aa: ASSQGTTGSPLH; v_call: TRBV4-3; j_call: TRBJ1-6
cdr3_aa: ASSFGTSFYEQY; v_call: TRBV5-1; j_call: TRBJ2-7
cdr3_aa: ASSYEGAHEQY; v_call: TRBV6-6; j_call: TRBJ2-7
cdr3_aa: ASSVEGGPSNTEAF; v_call: TRBV9; j_call: TRBJ1-1
cdr3_aa: ASSEYGTYEQY; v_call: TRBV2; j_call: TRBJ2-7
cdr3_aa: AWRENRDRGEYEQY; v_call: TRBV30; j_call: TRBJ2-7
cdr3_aa: ASSQDRGQWQETQY; v_call: TRBV4-3; j_call: TRBJ2-5
cdr3_aa: ASSQDGGNQPQH; v_call: TRBV4-3; j_call: TRBJ1-5
cdr3_aa: ASSDRFSGSPEQY; v_call: TRBV6-1; j_call: TRBJ2-7